Here is one T cell receptor (beta chain) with its context. The ends were cut back, 3 bases at V and 0 bases at J, with 12 bases in the middle. Germline loops: CDR1 SGHDT, CDR2 YYEEEE. The CDR3 consists of 15 residues. Data came from immunoSEQ multiplex PCR; TCRdb stores just in-frame clones and leaves some out. The table shows about 71,000 clones, with about 93% occurring only once. The source of the sample is a study of OX40 agonist ivuxolimab in advanced cancers. Background on the study: At doses from 0.01 to 10 mg/kg, patients were given intravenous ivuxolimab every 2 weeks. There were three patients with partial responses, one having hepatocellular carcinoma and two cutaneous melanoma.

With autoimmune disease history or systemic immunosuppression, patients were excluded. This TCR was sampled from an adult with an advanced solid tumor such as melanoma, head and neck, liver or kidney cancer. The V gene is TRBV5-6, the J gene TRBJ1-1, with TRBD1 as a possible D gene (6 bases). The sample in question was CD4+ or CD8+ T cells sorted from blood, obtained in a trial of the OX40 agonist ivuxolimab. Here the CDR3 reads CASSSSTGLNTEAFF. The CDR3 DNA is TGTGCCAGCAGCTCATCCACAGGGCTGAACACTGAAGCTTTCTTT.